A selection of T cell receptor beta chains follows, all from one sample in a study of T cells after posttransplantation cyclophosphamide. The protocol was immunoSEQ multiplex PCR, while the TCRdb copy is restricted to in-frame clones and leaves out a portion. Counted here are about 47,000 clones, under 95% occurring once; the ten biggest clones make up about 3%. The material sequenced was PBMCs. These receptors were taken from a young woman in good health and a related stem cell transplant donor. The CDR3 runs from the conserved cysteine through the conserved F or W. A D gene is named only where the DNA matches it firmly. A clone size is listed for some rows: how often the clone was seen (once, few, many), or a class if it is expanded.

d_gene: TRBD1
v_gene: TRBV9
j_gene: TRBJ1-4
abundance: -
CDR3nt: TGTGCCAGCAGCCTTAGACAGGGGCAGTTTGAAAAACTGTTTTTT
CDR3aa: CASSLRQGQFEKLFF

d_gene: -
v_gene: TRBV14
j_gene: TRBJ2-7
abundance: -
CDR3nt: TGTGCCAGCAGCCCATGGGGCATAACCTACGAGCAGTACTTC
CDR3aa: CASSPWGITYEQYF

d_gene: -
v_gene: TRBV4-2
j_gene: TRBJ2-7
abundance: -
CDR3nt: TGTGCCAGCAGCCAAGATCGGGATTCCCCCTACGAGCAGTACTTC
CDR3aa: CASSQDRDSPYEQYF

d_gene: TRBD2
v_gene: TRBV7-8
j_gene: TRBJ2-1
abundance: -
CDR3nt: TGTGCCAGCAGCTTGCGGGACTACTACAATGAGCAGTTCTTC
CDR3aa: CASSLRDYYNEQFF

d_gene: TRBD1
v_gene: TRBV29-1
j_gene: TRBJ2-5
abundance: -
CDR3nt: TGCAGCGTTACTGGGACAGGGCAAGAGACCCAGTACTTC
CDR3aa: CSVTGTGQETQYF

d_gene: TRBD1
v_gene: TRBV2
j_gene: TRBJ2-1
abundance: -
CDR3nt: TGTGCCAGCAACAGAGACAGGGGTCGATTCATCTACAATGAGCAGTTCTTC
CDR3aa: CASNRDRGRFIYNEQFF

d_gene: -
v_gene: TRBV19
j_gene: TRBJ1-1
abundance: few
CDR3nt: TGTGCCAGCACTAATGTGGGAAGGGGTCGGAACACTGAAGCTTTCTTT
CDR3aa: CASTNVGRGRNTEAFF

d_gene: -
v_gene: TRBV6-4
j_gene: TRBJ1-5
abundance: -
CDR3nt: TGTGCCAGCAGCGCCGAGGGGGGGGGAGAGCAGCCCCAGCATTTT
CDR3aa: CASSAEGGGEQPQHF

d_gene: -
v_gene: TRBV7-2
j_gene: TRBJ1-5
abundance: -
CDR3nt: TGTGCCAGCAGCTTGTTTATGGGGGGAGGGGAGCCCCAGCATTTT
CDR3aa: CASSLFMGGGEPQHF

d_gene: TRBD2
v_gene: TRBV5-4
j_gene: TRBJ2-1
abundance: -
CDR3nt: TGTGCCAGCAGCCTCTCCCCGCTAGCGGGCTACAATGAGCAGTTCTTC
CDR3aa: CASSLSPLAGYNEQFF

d_gene: -
v_gene: TRBV5-4
j_gene: TRBJ1-4
abundance: -
CDR3nt: TGTGCCAGCAGGCAAATGGGGGCCAGGAATGAAAAACTGTTTTTT
CDR3aa: CASRQMGARNEKLFF

d_gene: -
v_gene: TRBV5-1
j_gene: TRBJ1-2
abundance: -
CDR3nt: TGCGCCAGCAGCTTGGAACAGGGATCGGGCTACACCTTC
CDR3aa: CASSLEQGSGYTF

d_gene: -
v_gene: TRBV7-2
j_gene: TRBJ2-1
abundance: -
CDR3nt: TGTGCCAGCAGCTTAGGGCAACCACAGAGCCATGAGCAGTTCTTC
CDR3aa: CASSLGQPQSHEQFF

d_gene: TRBD2
v_gene: TRBV9
j_gene: TRBJ2-7
abundance: -
CDR3nt: TGTGCCAGCAGCGTACGCCCTAGCGGGTACGAGCAGTACTTC
CDR3aa: CASSVRPSGYEQYF

d_gene: TRBD1
v_gene: TRBV4-3
j_gene: TRBJ2-3
abundance: -
CDR3nt: TGCGCCAGCAGCCAAGAAGGGGGGACAGGGGGTCTAGATACGCAGTATTTT
CDR3aa: CASSQEGGTGGLDTQYF

d_gene: -
v_gene: TRBV25-1
j_gene: TRBJ2-5
abundance: -
CDR3nt: TGTGCCAGCAGTGATTGGGGTAGGGGAGAGACCCAGTACTTC
CDR3aa: CASSDWGRGETQYF

d_gene: TRBD1
v_gene: TRBV10-3
j_gene: TRBJ2-5
abundance: -
CDR3nt: TGTGCCAGCTGGACAGGGGTGGGAGAGACCCAGTACTTC
CDR3aa: CASWTGVGETQYF

d_gene: TRBD1
v_gene: TRBV7-9
j_gene: TRBJ1-6
abundance: -
CDR3nt: TGTGCCAGCAGTGGACAGGGAGGCAATTCACCCCTCCACTTT
CDR3aa: CASSGQGGNSPLHF

d_gene: TRBD1
v_gene: TRBV4-3
j_gene: TRBJ1-4
abundance: -
CDR3nt: TGCGCCAGCACCCCAGGGGGAGGAAGCAGCGAAAAACTGTTTTTT
CDR3aa: CASTPGGGSSEKLFF

d_gene: -
v_gene: TRBV19
j_gene: TRBJ2-7
abundance: -
CDR3nt: TGTGCCAGTAGTAACCTAGCCGGATCGGGCAGGGGTTACGAGCAGTACTTC
CDR3aa: CASSNLAGSGRGYEQYF

d_gene: -
v_gene: TRBV2
j_gene: TRBJ1-2
abundance: -
CDR3nt: TGTGCCAGCAGTAACCGAGTCCCACGTTACAACTATGGCTACACCTTC
CDR3aa: CASSNRVPRYNYGYTF

d_gene: TRBD2
v_gene: TRBV4-2
j_gene: TRBJ2-7
abundance: -
CDR3nt: TGTGCCAGCAGCCGGACTACAGCGGGGGACGAGCAGTACTTC
CDR3aa: CASSRTTAGDEQYF

d_gene: TRBD1
v_gene: TRBV7-8
j_gene: TRBJ1-6
abundance: -
CDR3nt: TGTGCCAGCACCCTTAGCGACAGGGAATATTCACCCCTCCACTTT
CDR3aa: CASTLSDREYSPLHF

d_gene: -
v_gene: TRBV5-1
j_gene: TRBJ1-1
abundance: few
CDR3nt: TGCGCCAGCAGCTTGAGCCCGATAAACACTGAAGCTTTCTTT
CDR3aa: CASSLSPINTEAFF

d_gene: TRBD1
v_gene: TRBV28
j_gene: TRBJ2-1
abundance: -
CDR3nt: TGTGCCAGCAAATGGGACAGGGGCCCTTTCGGGTGGCAGTTCTTC
CDR3aa: CASKWDRGPFGWQFF

d_gene: -
v_gene: TRBV19
j_gene: TRBJ1-2
abundance: -
CDR3nt: TGTGCCAGTAGTATCAGGCGAAGCTACACCTTC
CDR3aa: CASSIRRSYTF

d_gene: TRBD1
v_gene: TRBV4-1
j_gene: TRBJ1-1
abundance: -
CDR3nt: TGCGCCAGCAGCCAAGAATCCGGGACAGTCATGAACACTGAAGCTTTCTTT
CDR3aa: CASSQESGTVMNTEAFF

d_gene: -
v_gene: TRBV19
j_gene: TRBJ2-6
abundance: -
CDR3nt: TGTGCCAGTAGTATAAGGGGCTCTGGGGCCAACGTCCTGACTTTC
CDR3aa: CASSIRGSGANVLTF

d_gene: TRBD1
v_gene: TRBV5-6
j_gene: TRBJ1-3
abundance: -
CDR3nt: TGTGCCAGCAGCACGGGACAGCGAAACACCATATATTTT
CDR3aa: CASSTGQRNTIYF

d_gene: -
v_gene: TRBV20-1
j_gene: TRBJ1-1
abundance: -
CDR3nt: TGCAGCGCGGGGCTTGGGGCTGAAGCTTTCTTT
CDR3aa: CSAGLGAEAFF

d_gene: -
v_gene: TRBV9
j_gene: TRBJ1-2
abundance: once
CDR3nt: TGTGCCAGCAGCCCGCGTGGCGGAATCGATTATGGCTACACCTTC
CDR3aa: CASSPRGGIDYGYTF

d_gene: TRBD2
v_gene: TRBV5-4
j_gene: TRBJ2-3
abundance: -
CDR3nt: TGTGCCAGCAGCTTGGAAGCGGGGGGATACACAGATACGCAGTATTTT
CDR3aa: CASSLEAGGYTDTQYF

d_gene: TRBD1
v_gene: TRBV7-9
j_gene: TRBJ1-2
abundance: -
CDR3nt: TGTGCCAGCAGCTTAATTGGACAGGGAGGTTATGGCTACACCTTC
CDR3aa: CASSLIGQGGYGYTF

d_gene: -
v_gene: TRBV15
j_gene: TRBJ2-7
abundance: -
CDR3nt: TGTGCCACCAGCAGAGGAAAGGCGGGTTACGAGCAGTACTTC
CDR3aa: CATSRGKAGYEQYF

d_gene: TRBD1
v_gene: TRBV14
j_gene: TRBJ2-2
abundance: -
CDR3nt: TGTGCCAGCAGCCAAGTCTGGGACAGGGCCACCGGGGAGCTGTTTTTT
CDR3aa: CASSQVWDRATGELFF

d_gene: -
v_gene: TRBV9
j_gene: TRBJ1-3
abundance: -
CDR3nt: TGTGCCAGCAGCGCCCAGGGGTTCTCTGGAAACACCATATATTTT
CDR3aa: CASSAQGFSGNTIYF

d_gene: TRBD1
v_gene: TRBV30
j_gene: TRBJ1-1
abundance: -
CDR3nt: TGTGCCTGGAAGAACAGGGGGAACACTGAAGCTTTCTTT
CDR3aa: CAWKNRGNTEAFF

d_gene: -
v_gene: TRBV25-1
j_gene: TRBJ1-1
abundance: -
CDR3nt: TGTGCCAGTAGTTCCCGGACTTCGAAGAACACTGAAGCTTTCTTT
CDR3aa: CASSSRTSKNTEAFF

d_gene: TRBD2
v_gene: TRBV5-6
j_gene: TRBJ2-3
abundance: -
CDR3nt: TGTGCCAGCAGACCGGGGGGGCCGATGTATTCAGATACGCAGTATTTT
CDR3aa: CASRPGGPMYSDTQYF

d_gene: -
v_gene: TRBV7-2
j_gene: TRBJ1-2
abundance: -
CDR3nt: TGTGCCAGCAGCTTAGGGAGGGTCAACTATGGCTACACCTTC
CDR3aa: CASSLGRVNYGYTF

d_gene: TRBD1
v_gene: TRBV19
j_gene: TRBJ1-5
abundance: -
CDR3nt: TGTGCCAGTAGCCCGGGACAGGAGACTCAGCCCCAGCATTTT
CDR3aa: CASSPGQETQPQHF

d_gene: TRBD1
v_gene: TRBV11-2
j_gene: TRBJ2-7
abundance: -
CDR3nt: TGTGCCAGCAGCCCCGGGACAGGGGGTAAGTCCTACGAGCAGTACTTC
CDR3aa: CASSPGTGGKSYEQYF

d_gene: -
v_gene: TRBV7-2
j_gene: TRBJ2-7
abundance: -
CDR3nt: TGTGCCAGCAGTTCCACAGGGTCCTACGAGCAGTACTTC
CDR3aa: CASSSTGSYEQYF

d_gene: -
v_gene: TRBV6-7
j_gene: TRBJ2-7
abundance: -
CDR3nt: TGTGCCAGCAGCCACCAATCGGGTTACGAGCAGTACTTC
CDR3aa: CASSHQSGYEQYF

d_gene: -
v_gene: TRBV11-2
j_gene: TRBJ1-5
abundance: -
CDR3nt: TGTGCCAGCAGCCAGGACAGCGCTCAGCCCCAGCATTTT
CDR3aa: CASSQDSAQPQHF

d_gene: TRBD1
v_gene: TRBV7-3
j_gene: TRBJ1-1
abundance: -
CDR3nt: TGTGCCAGCAGCGGGGGGACAGGGGGCTTCGCTGAAGCTTTCTTT
CDR3aa: CASSGGTGGFAEAFF

d_gene: TRBD1
v_gene: TRBV2
j_gene: TRBJ1-6
abundance: -
CDR3nt: TGTGCCAGCAGTAGAGACAGGGATAATTCACCCCTCCACTTT
CDR3aa: CASSRDRDNSPLHF